This entry describes one TCR beta chain. The antigen remains unidentified. Germline V gene sequence: CDR1 LNHDA, CDR2 SQIVND (reference sequence). Trimming shortened V by 3 bases and J by 6 bases, and 6 bases separated the two germline ends. The CDR3 loop spans 12 amino acids. This sample is part of a study of cytomegalovirus exposure and HLA in healthy donors. The wider study: The approximately 120 validation repertoires were reported in a later analysis to have been generated on the same platform as the 666 first-cohort repertoires.

Profiling relied on immunoSEQ multiplex PCR, and the TCRdb table lists in-frame clones only, not all of them. Found here are some 150,000 clones, about 91% of them singletons; the top ten hold roughly 4.3%. Study-wide points: Cytomegalovirus-associated status was assigned to about 160 TCR beta chains. For most TCR sequences rarity was the rule, although some public TCRs occurred in many donors. It was reported that the classifier diagnosed cytomegalovirus status with high specificity and sensitivity in both the original and validation cohorts.

Sample: PBMCs. The chain recombines TRBV19 with TRBJ1-5, with D perhaps TRBD1 (5 bases). This TCR derives from a man aged 18 to 30 in good health and CMV-seropositive. The CDR3 DNA follows: TGTGCCAGTAGTATCCAGGGTCAGCCCCAGCATTTT. This sequence encodes CASSIQGQPQHF.